This note documents a single T cell receptor beta chain sequence. Its target is not known. Germline CDR1 SEHNR, CDR2 FQNEAQ (reference sequence). This CDR3 has 15 residues. With 2 bases removed from V and 1 base from J, the gap between germline ends came to 11 bases. This sample was taken from a study of CD8 T cells in Susac syndrome. Overall study results and limits: The study's TCR sequencing and HLA analysis covered a relatively small number of individuals, and the study acknowledged this.

With random hexamers, reverse transcription was performed on roughly 0.5 to 1 ug of RNA. TCRdb independently ran MiXCR on the immunoSEQ multiplex PCR reads; one entry per CDR3 protein. This sample has some 47,000 distinct CDR3 sequences, with nearly 95% found just once. TCR beta sequences were obtained from blood CD8+ and CD4+ T cells. Negative isolation was used for CD8+ and CD4+ T cells, and FACS enrichment was applied to TEMRA cells. This clonotype was sampled from a human donor in good health. Sequenced: CD8+ T cells from PBMCs. The rearrangement links TRBV7-9 to TRBJ1-2, with no clear D. CDR3: CASSLINSDNYGYTF. In nucleotides, the CDR3 is TGTGCCAGCAGCTTAATTAACAGTGATAACTATGGCTACACCTTC.